This TCR beta chain was recovered during a study of cytomegalovirus exposure and HLA in healthy donors. General study findings and limits: Owing to their indistinguishability, certain V segments, notably TRBV6-2 and TRBV6-3, were excluded. Investigators reported more than 150 TCR beta chains as tied to cytomegalovirus. High specificity and sensitivity for cytomegalovirus status were reported for the classifier.

A multiplex PCR was run with 60 Vbeta primers and 13 Jbeta primers. TCRdb's copy holds only in-frame clones and misses some; the assay was immunoSEQ multiplex PCR. In total, the table holds under 200,000 clones. Note on this clone: Its cognate antigen is unknown.

The junction had 8 bases not matched to a gene; V was cut back by 6 bases and J by 4 bases. This CDR3 comprises 14 residues. Looked up from germline, CDR1 is MNHEY and CDR2 is SMNVEV (reference sequence). The study sampled nominally healthy donors, though unrecorded immune exposures were likely. This clonotype was obtained from a man younger than 45 in good health and CMV-seronegative. The chain joins TRBV27 to TRBJ1-1; TRBD1 matches at 7 bases. The sample was PBMCs. The DNA of the CDR3 is TGTGCCAGCAGATTAGGGGGCCGAGGCACTGAAGCTTTCTTT. The encoded protein is CASRLGGRGTEAFF.